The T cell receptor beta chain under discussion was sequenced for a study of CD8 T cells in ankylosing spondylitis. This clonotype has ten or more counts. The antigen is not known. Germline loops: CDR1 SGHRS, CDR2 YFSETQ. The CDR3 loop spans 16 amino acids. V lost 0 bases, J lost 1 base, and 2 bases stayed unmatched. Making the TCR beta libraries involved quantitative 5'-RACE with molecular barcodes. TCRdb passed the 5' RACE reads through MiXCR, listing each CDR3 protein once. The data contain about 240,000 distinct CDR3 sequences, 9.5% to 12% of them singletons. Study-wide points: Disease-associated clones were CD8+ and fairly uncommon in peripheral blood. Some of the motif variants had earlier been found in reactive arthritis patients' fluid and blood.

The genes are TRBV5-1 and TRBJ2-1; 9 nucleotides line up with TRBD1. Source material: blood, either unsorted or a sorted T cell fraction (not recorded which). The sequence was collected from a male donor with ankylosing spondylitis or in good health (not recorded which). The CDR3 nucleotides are TGCGCCAGCAGCTTGGGGGGACAGGGATCCTACAATGAGCAGTTCTTC. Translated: CASSLGGQGSYNEQFF.